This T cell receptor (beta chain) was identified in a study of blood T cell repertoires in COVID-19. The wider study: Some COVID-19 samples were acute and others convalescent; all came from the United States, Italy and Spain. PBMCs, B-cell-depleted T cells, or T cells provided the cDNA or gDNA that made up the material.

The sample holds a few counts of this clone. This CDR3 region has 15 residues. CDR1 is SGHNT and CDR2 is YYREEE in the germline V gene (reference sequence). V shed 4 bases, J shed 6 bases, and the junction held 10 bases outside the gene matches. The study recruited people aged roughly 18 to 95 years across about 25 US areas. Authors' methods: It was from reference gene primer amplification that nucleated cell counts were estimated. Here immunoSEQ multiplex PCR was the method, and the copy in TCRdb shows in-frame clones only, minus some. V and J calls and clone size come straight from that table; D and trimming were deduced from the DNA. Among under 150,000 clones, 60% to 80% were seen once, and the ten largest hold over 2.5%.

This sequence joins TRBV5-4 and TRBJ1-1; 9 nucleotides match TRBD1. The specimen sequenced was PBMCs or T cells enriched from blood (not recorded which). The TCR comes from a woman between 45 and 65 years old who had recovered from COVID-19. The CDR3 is CASSLYRGRVAEAFF. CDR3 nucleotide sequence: TGTGCCAGCAGCCTCTACAGGGGGCGCGTTGCTGAAGCTTTCTTT.